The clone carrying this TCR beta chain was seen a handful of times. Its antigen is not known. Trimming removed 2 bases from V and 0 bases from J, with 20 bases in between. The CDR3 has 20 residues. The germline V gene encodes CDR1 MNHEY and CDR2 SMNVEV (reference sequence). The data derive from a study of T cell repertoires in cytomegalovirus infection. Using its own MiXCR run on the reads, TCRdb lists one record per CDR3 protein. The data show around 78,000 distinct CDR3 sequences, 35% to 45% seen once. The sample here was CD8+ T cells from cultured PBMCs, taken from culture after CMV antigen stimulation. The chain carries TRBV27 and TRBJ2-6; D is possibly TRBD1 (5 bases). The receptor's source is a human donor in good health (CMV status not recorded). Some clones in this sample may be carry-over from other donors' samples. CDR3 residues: CASSLAFFRVPNSGANVLTF. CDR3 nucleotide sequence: TGTGCCAGCAGTTTAGCCTTCTTCAGGGTACCTAACTCTGGGGCCAACGTCCTGACTTTC.